A selection of T cell receptor beta chains follows, all from one sample in a study of blood T cell repertoires in COVID-19. The assay was immunoSEQ multiplex PCR, and TCRdb's table has in-frame clones only and misses some. Of about 240,000 clones listed, about 80% are singletons. The sample taken for sequencing was peripheral blood. The receptors stem from a woman older than 75 with acute or convalescent COVID-19. Each CDR3 is given with its conserved first and last residue. D genes are given only for firm matches. Part of the rows lack a size; the others show once, few, many or a class for expanded clones.

-	TRBV18	15	TRBJ1-3	-	TGTGCCAGCTCCCTCGACACGGTTTCTGGAAACACCATATATTTT	CASSLDTVSGNTIYF
-	TRBV3-1/TRBV3-2	16	TRBJ2-3	TRBD2	TGTGCCAGCAGCTTTCTAGCGGGGGGATCCACAGATACGCAGTATTTT	CASSFLAGGSTDTQYF
once	TRBV5-4	18	TRBJ2-6	-	TGTGCCAGCAGCTTGGCTGCAGGGGCCTACTCTGGGGCCAACGTCCTGACTTTC	CASSLAAGAYSGANVLTF
-	TRBV5-1	16	TRBJ1-6	-	TGCGCCAGCAGCTTGGGACAGACTAGCTATAATTCACCCCTCCACTTT	CASSLGQTSYNSPLHF
-	TRBV14	17	TRBJ2-1	TRBD2	TGTGCCAGCAGCCAAGATGTGGGGACTAGCGGGGCTCTGGGTCAGTTCTTC	CASSQDVGTSGALGQFF
once	TRBV2	14	TRBJ1-3	-	TGTGCCAGCAATGGGGGGGCAATTGGAAACACCATATATTTT	CASNGGAIGNTIYF
-	TRBV28	13	TRBJ2-1	TRBD2	TGTGCCAGCAGTGGGGGACTAGCGGACAAGCAGTTCTTC	CASSGGLADKQFF
-	TRBV6-5	15	TRBJ1-6	-	TGTGCCAGCAGGCTAGGGGTCATGGTGAATTCACCCCTCCACTTT	CASRLGVMVNSPLHF
-	TRBV21-1	16	TRBJ1-3	-	-	CASSKVGRGSGNTIYF
-	TRBV13	13	TRBJ1-3	TRBD1	TGTGCCAGCAGCGGGACAGCGGGAAACACCATATATTTT	CASSGTAGNTIYF
-	TRBV28	20	TRBJ1-3	-	TGTGCCAGCAGTTTAGAGCGGGCGGCGGGACTATGGGGGGGTGGAAACACCATATATTTT	CASSLERAAGLWGGGNTIYF
few	TRBV5-1	15	TRBJ1-4	-	TGCGCCAGCAGCTTGGTCTGGGGGCAGGGTGAAAAACTGTTTTTT	CASSLVWGQGEKLFF
-	TRBV5-5	15	TRBJ2-5	-	TGTGCCAGCAGAATCTCAGCGGAGGGGCGCGAGACCCAGTACTTC	CASRISAEGRETQYF
-	TRBV30	12	TRBJ2-3	-	TGTGCCTGCGCACGGGTGGGAGGAACCCAGTATTTT	CACARVGGTQYF
-	TRBV5-1	15	TRBJ1-1	TRBD1	TGCGCCAGCAGCTCGACAGGGGGCGCAAGGACTGAAGCTTTCTTT	CASSSTGGARTEAFF
-	TRBV19	15	TRBJ1-5	-	TGTGCCAGTAGCAAACCGGCGGTGGGCAATCAGCCCCAGCATTTT	CASSKPAVGNQPQHF
-	TRBV18	13	TRBJ1-1	-	TGTGCCAGCTCCCAGGCAGGGGCGGATGAAGCTTTCTTT	CASSQAGADEAFF
-	TRBV12-3/TRBV12-4	12	TRBJ1-1	-	TGTGCCAGCAGTTTGGGGGGGGGAGAAGCTTTCTTT	CASSLGGGEAFF
-	TRBV2	14	TRBJ1-2	-	TGTGCCAGCAGGGGGGACATCAGCGCCTATGGCTACACCTTC	CASRGDISAYGYTF
-	TRBV10-3	14	TRBJ1-1	-	TGTGCCATCAGTGATTCAGCACAGGCAGGGTTGGCTTTCTTT	CAISDSAQAGLAFF
-	TRBV4-2	16	TRBJ1-5	TRBD1	TGTGCCAGCAGCCAACCTTACAGGGGTCGGGATCAGCCCCAGCATTTT	CASSQPYRGRDQPQHF
-	TRBV2	13	TRBJ1-2	-	TGTGCCAGCAGTGAACAGCGAGGCTATGGCTACACCTTC	CASSEQRGYGYTF
-	TRBV24-1	13	TRBJ2-5	-	TGTGCCACCAGTGGCCCGGGTAGAGAGACCCAGTACTTC	CATSGPGRETQYF
-	TRBV6-6	17	TRBJ1-3	TRBD1	TGTGCCAGCAGTCAGGGGACAGGCTCCCTCTCTGGAAACACCATATATTTT	CASSQGTGSLSGNTIYF
-	TRBV19	15	TRBJ1-4	-	TGTGCCAGTAGTATGGGCGGGACAACTAATGAAAAACTGTTTTTT	CASSMGGTTNEKLFF
-	TRBV20-1	9	TRBJ1-2	-	TGCAGTGCTACTATTGGCTACACCTTC	CSATIGYTF
-	TRBV19	15	TRBJ1-4	-	TGTGCCAGTAGTATCAGCGGGGGCGGGAGTGAAAAACTGTTTTTT	CASSISGGGSEKLFF
-	TRBV29-1	14	TRBJ2-1	-	TGCAGCGTCCTCATGTATGGCGGGAACAATGAGCAGTTCTTC	CSVLMYGGNNEQFF
-	TRBV24-1	13	TRBJ1-5	-	TGTGCCACCAGTACAGGGAGCAATCAGCCCCAGCATTTT	CATSTGSNQPQHF
-	TRBV4-1	16	TRBJ2-6	-	TGCGCCAGCAGCCAAGAGACAGCCTCTGGGGCCAACGTCCTGACTTTC	CASSQETASGANVLTF
-	TRBV5-1	15	TRBJ1-2	-	TGCGCCAGCAGCTTGACGGCGGGTGGCAACTATGGCTACACCTTC	CASSLTAGGNYGYTF
few	TRBV7-9	14	TRBJ2-1	-	TGTGCCAGCAGCTTCGACCTCAGGGGCAATGAGCAGTTCTTC	CASSFDLRGNEQFF
-	TRBV11-2	12	TRBJ2-3	-	TGTGCCAGCAGCTCGACGGTCGGGACACAATATTTT	CASSSTVGTQYF
once	TRBV14	12	TRBJ2-3	-	TGTGCCAGCAGCCCACTTTCGACTTCGCTATATTTT	CASSPLSTSLYF
-	TRBV5-4	13	TRBJ1-2	-	TGTGCCAGCAGCTTAGAGACAAATTATGGCTACACCTTC	CASSLETNYGYTF
-	TRBV3-1/TRBV3-2	15	TRBJ1-1	-	TGTGCCAGCACTAGCCATGGGCAGGCGATAGCTGAAGCTTTCTTT	CASTSHGQAIAEAFF
-	TRBV10-3	13	TRBJ1-1	-	TGTGCCACTTCGGTAGGGGTAGGAACTGAAGCTTTCTTT	CATSVGVGTEAFF
few	TRBV19	14	TRBJ1-1	TRBD1	TGTGCCAGTGGGACAGGGCACCTGAACACTGAAGCTTTCTTT	CASGTGHLNTEAFF
-	TRBV24-1	14	TRBJ1-3	-	TGTGCCACCAGTGAGTCAGGGCAAGGAAACACCATATATTTT	CATSESGQGNTIYF
-	TRBV12-3/TRBV12-4	13	TRBJ1-6	-	TGTGCCAGCAGTACTACACGATCTTCACCCCTCCACTTT	CASSTTRSSPLHF
-	TRBV5-4	17	TRBJ2-1	TRBD2	TGTGCCAGCAGCCGAGGCGGACTAGCGGGGAAAGAGGGTGAGCAGTTCTTC	CASSRGGLAGKEGEQFF